The clone carrying this T cell receptor (beta chain) has ten or more counts. A second PCR of 7 to 11 cycles used a sample-barcoded 5' primer and a J-beta primer mix. TCRdb itself ran the 5' RACE reads through MiXCR, one entry per CDR3 protein. This sample yields about 630,000 distinct CDR3 sequences, of which approximately 21% are seen a single time; 3.5% to 4% belongs to the top ten. These data originate in a study of blood T cells in healthy people across ages. The V end lost 0 bases, the J end lost 1 base, and 12 bases lay between the germline ends. This CDR3 has 15 residues. The germline gives CDR1 DFQATT, CDR2 SNEGSKA (reference sequence).

The chain combines TRBV20-1 with TRBJ2-5; the D gene could be TRBD1 or TRBD2 (5 bases each). Sequenced input: blood. This TCR came from a man aged 70 or older in good health. CDR3 residues: CSAREGTGTQETQYF. CDR3 DNA sequence: TGCAGTGCTAGAGAGGGGACGGGAACCCAAGAGACCCAGTACTTC.